The rows below give T cell receptor beta chains drawn from one sample of a study of blood T cell repertoires in COVID-19. Clones were sequenced by immunoSEQ multiplex PCR, and TCRdb holds only the in-frame ones, with some missing. The sample yields just under 90,000 clones, about 88% seen once. Sequencing was done on a sample of peripheral blood. These receptors were collected from a woman older than 75 with acute or convalescent COVID-19. Each CDR3 is given with its conserved first and last residue. The order of the fields is CDR3 length, D gene, J gene, V gene, clone size, CDR3 protein, CDR3 DNA. The D gene is left open where the match is weak. For some rows the clone size is stated as once, few or many, or as a class when expanded; others skip it.

cdr3_length: 16; d_call: .; j_call: TRBJ1-5; v_call: TRBV7-9; clone_size: .; cdr3_aa: CASSLGSTGGNQPQHF; cdr3_nt: TGTGCCAGCAGCTTAGGGTCGACAGGTGGAAATCAGCCCCAGCATTTT
cdr3_length: 16; d_call: .; j_call: TRBJ2-2; v_call: TRBV24-1; clone_size: .; cdr3_aa: CATSDWSRGGTGELFF; cdr3_nt: TGTGCCACCAGTGATTGGAGTAGGGGGGGGACCGGGGAGCTGTTTTTT
cdr3_length: 15; d_call: .; j_call: TRBJ1-2; v_call: TRBV19; clone_size: .; cdr3_aa: CASSSPLTGAYGYTF; cdr3_nt: TGTGCCAGTAGTAGCCCCCTAACTGGTGCCTATGGCTACACCTTC
cdr3_length: 14; d_call: .; j_call: TRBJ1-5; v_call: TRBV19; clone_size: .; cdr3_aa: CASSIYGFNQPQHF; cdr3_nt: TGTGCCAGTAGTATTTACGGTTTCAATCAGCCCCAGCATTTT
cdr3_length: 12; d_call: TRBD2; j_call: TRBJ2-1; v_call: TRBV2; clone_size: .; cdr3_aa: CASYGGADEQFF; cdr3_nt: TGTGCCAGCTACGGGGGGGCCGATGAGCAGTTCTTC
cdr3_length: 18; d_call: .; j_call: TRBJ2-1; v_call: TRBV28; clone_size: .; cdr3_aa: CASSASGGGYSFRNEQFF; cdr3_nt: TGTGCCAGCAGTGCCTCAGGCGGAGGCTATTCCTTTAGGAATGAGCAGTTCTTC
cdr3_length: 14; d_call: TRBD1; j_call: TRBJ1-6; v_call: TRBV3-1/TRBV3-2; clone_size: .; cdr3_aa: CASSLPGQNSPLHF; cdr3_nt: TGTGCCAGCAGCCTACCGGGACAGAATTCACCCCTCCACTTT
cdr3_length: 15; d_call: TRBD1; j_call: TRBJ1-2; v_call: TRBV27; clone_size: .; cdr3_aa: CASSSPGQANYGYTF; cdr3_nt: TGTGCCAGCAGTTCACCGGGACAGGCAAACTATGGCTACACCTTC
cdr3_length: 15; d_call: TRBD1; j_call: TRBJ1-1; v_call: TRBV6-5; clone_size: .; cdr3_aa: CASRQGPIKNTEAFF; cdr3_nt: TGTGCCAGCCGACAGGGCCCCATTAAAAACACTGAAGCTTTCTTT
cdr3_length: 15; d_call: .; j_call: TRBJ1-2; v_call: TRBV10-3; clone_size: .; cdr3_aa: CAISEGQTVNYGYTF; cdr3_nt: TGTGCCATCAGTGAGGGCCAGACAGTTAACTATGGCTACACCTTC
cdr3_length: 15; d_call: TRBD1; j_call: TRBJ2-2; v_call: TRBV18; clone_size: .; cdr3_aa: CASSQSGQGTGELFF; cdr3_nt: TGTGCCAGCTCACAGTCGGGACAGGGCACCGGGGAGCTGTTTTTT
cdr3_length: 16; d_call: .; j_call: TRBJ2-5; v_call: TRBV19; clone_size: once; cdr3_aa: CASSIDPAGLGETQYF; cdr3_nt: TGTGCCAGTAGTATAGACCCCGCGGGGCTCGGAGAGACCCAGTACTTC
cdr3_length: 15; d_call: .; j_call: TRBJ2-3; v_call: TRBV11-1; clone_size: .; cdr3_aa: CASSSARGGTDTQYF; cdr3_nt: TGTGCCAGCAGCTCGGCCAGGGGGGGCACAGATACGCAGTATTTT
cdr3_length: 16; d_call: .; j_call: TRBJ1-3; v_call: TRBV4-1; clone_size: .; cdr3_aa: CASSQDRGRAGNTIYF; cdr3_nt: TGCGCCAGCAGCCAAGATAGGGGCAGAGCTGGAAACACCATATATTTT
cdr3_length: 15; d_call: TRBD2; j_call: TRBJ2-1; v_call: TRBV4-1; clone_size: .; cdr3_aa: CASSQAGLAYNEQFF; cdr3_nt: TGCGCCAGCAGCCAAGCGGGACTAGCTTACAATGAGCAGTTCTTC
cdr3_length: 14; d_call: TRBD2; j_call: TRBJ2-1; v_call: TRBV6-5; clone_size: .; cdr3_aa: CASRTSGTYNEQFF; cdr3_nt: TGTGCCAGCAGGACTAGCGGGACCTACAATGAGCAGTTCTTC
cdr3_length: 12; d_call: .; j_call: TRBJ2-7; v_call: TRBV6-5; clone_size: .; cdr3_aa: CASSPRGSEQYF; cdr3_nt: TGTGCCAGCAGTCCTCGCGGCTCCGAGCAGTACTTC
cdr3_length: 16; d_call: .; j_call: TRBJ2-2; v_call: TRBV5-1; clone_size: .; cdr3_aa: CASSSIGAMNTGELFF; cdr3_nt: TGCGCCAGCAGCTCGATTGGAGCGATGAACACCGGGGAGCTGTTTTTT
cdr3_length: 15; d_call: TRBD2; j_call: TRBJ2-5; v_call: TRBV2; clone_size: once; cdr3_aa: CASSLTGTSQETQYF; cdr3_nt: TGTGCCAGCAGCCTAACCGGGACTAGTCAGGAGACCCAGTACTTC
cdr3_length: 15; d_call: TRBD1; j_call: TRBJ2-2; v_call: TRBV18; clone_size: .; cdr3_aa: CASSPQGQGAGELFF; cdr3_nt: TGTGCCAGCTCACCTCAGGGACAGGGCGCCGGGGAGCTGTTTTTT
cdr3_length: 14; d_call: .; j_call: TRBJ2-2; v_call: TRBV29-1; clone_size: .; cdr3_aa: CSAPTGVTAGELFF; cdr3_nt: TGCAGCGCTCCAACGGGGGTTACGGCCGGGGAGCTGTTTTTT
cdr3_length: 14; d_call: .; j_call: TRBJ1-1; v_call: TRBV29-1; clone_size: .; cdr3_aa: CSVDTQGTYTEAFF; cdr3_nt: TGCAGCGTTGATACCCAGGGGACGTACACTGAAGCTTTCTTT
cdr3_length: 15; d_call: TRBD1; j_call: TRBJ1-2; v_call: TRBV3-1/TRBV3-2; clone_size: .; cdr3_aa: CASSQAGQNNYGYTF; cdr3_nt: TGTGCCAGCAGCCAAGCGGGACAGAATAACTATGGCTACACCTTC
cdr3_length: 17; d_call: TRBD1; j_call: TRBJ2-6; v_call: TRBV7-2; clone_size: .; cdr3_aa: CASSLEQGANVRYVLTF; cdr3_nt: TGTGCCAGCAGCTTAGAACAGGGGGCGAATGTTCGTTACGTCCTGACTTTC
cdr3_length: 13; d_call: .; j_call: TRBJ2-5; v_call: TRBV29-1; clone_size: .; cdr3_aa: CSVEGTARETQYF; cdr3_nt: TGCAGCGTTGAAGGGACAGCACGAGAGACCCAGTACTTC
cdr3_length: 13; d_call: .; j_call: TRBJ2-1; v_call: TRBV18; clone_size: .; cdr3_aa: CASSPPPENEQFF; cdr3_nt: TGTGCCAGCTCACCTCCCCCCGAGAATGAGCAGTTCTTC
cdr3_length: 15; d_call: TRBD1; j_call: TRBJ2-2; v_call: TRBV10-3; clone_size: .; cdr3_aa: CATGDSKINTGELFF; cdr3_nt: TGTGCCACCGGGGACAGCAAAATAAACACCGGGGAGCTGTTTTTT
cdr3_length: 15; d_call: TRBD1; j_call: TRBJ1-3; v_call: TRBV10-3; clone_size: .; cdr3_aa: CAVENRGRQGNTMYF; cdr3_nt: TGTGCCGTAGAAAACAGGGGGCGGCAAGGAAACACCATGTATTTT
cdr3_length: 16; d_call: TRBD1; j_call: TRBJ2-1; v_call: TRBV28; clone_size: .; cdr3_aa: CASSPIRTGASYEQFF; cdr3_nt: TGTGCCAGCAGCCCCATCCGGACAGGGGCTTCTTACGAGCAGTTCTTC
cdr3_length: 14; d_call: .; j_call: TRBJ1-3; v_call: TRBV6-6; clone_size: once; cdr3_aa: CASSYGHGGNTIYF; cdr3_nt: TGTGCCAGCAGTTACGGGCATGGGGGAAACACCATATATTTT
cdr3_length: 15; d_call: TRBD1; j_call: TRBJ1-6; v_call: TRBV7-3; clone_size: .; cdr3_aa: CASSRRQGNNSPLHF; cdr3_nt: TGTGCCAGCAGCCGCCGACAGGGGAATAATTCACCCCTCCACTTT
cdr3_length: 16; d_call: TRBD2; j_call: TRBJ2-3; v_call: TRBV29-1; clone_size: .; cdr3_aa: CSARLAGGPSTDTQYF; cdr3_nt: TGCAGCGCTCGACTAGCGGGGGGGCCTAGCACAGATACGCAGTATTTT
cdr3_length: 14; d_call: .; j_call: TRBJ1-2; v_call: TRBV11-2; clone_size: .; cdr3_aa: CASSLLSLSYGYTF; cdr3_nt: TGTGCCAGCAGCTTACTGTCCCTGAGCTATGGCTACACCTTC
cdr3_length: 16; d_call: TRBD2; j_call: TRBJ2-1; v_call: TRBV18; clone_size: .; cdr3_aa: CASIRRQAGGLGEQFF; cdr3_nt: TGTGCCAGCATCCGACGACAGGCGGGAGGGTTGGGTGAGCAGTTCTTC
cdr3_length: 14; d_call: .; j_call: TRBJ2-7; v_call: TRBV6-6; clone_size: .; cdr3_aa: CASSYLRQNYEQYF; cdr3_nt: TGTGCCAGCAGTTACCTCCGACAGAACTACGAGCAGTACTTC
cdr3_length: 14; d_call: .; j_call: TRBJ2-3; v_call: TRBV2; clone_size: .; cdr3_aa: CASSVGDLGDTQYF; cdr3_nt: TGTGCCAGCAGTGTGGGAGATTTGGGGGATACGCAGTATTTT
cdr3_length: 15; d_call: TRBD1; j_call: TRBJ1-5; v_call: TRBV6-2/TRBV6-3; clone_size: .; cdr3_aa: CASSRWTGGSEPQHF; cdr3_nt: TGTGCCAGCAGTAGATGGACAGGGGGCAGCGAGCCCCAGCATTTT
cdr3_length: 16; d_call: TRBD1; j_call: TRBJ1-3; v_call: TRBV6-6; clone_size: .; cdr3_aa: CASRLPGQAGLDTIYF; cdr3_nt: TGTGCCAGCAGACTACCCGGACAGGCCGGACTCGACACCATATATTTT
cdr3_length: 16; d_call: TRBD1; j_call: TRBJ1-2; v_call: TRBV28; clone_size: .; cdr3_aa: CASMSRNRGFLGGYTF; cdr3_nt: TGTGCCAGCATGTCAAGGAACAGGGGTTTTTTGGGTGGCTACACCTTC
cdr3_length: 15; d_call: TRBD1; j_call: TRBJ2-1; v_call: TRBV18; clone_size: few; cdr3_aa: CASSPQKGQSNEQFF; cdr3_nt: TGTGCCAGCTCACCGCAGAAGGGACAGTCGAATGAGCAGTTCTTC
cdr3_length: 16; d_call: TRBD1; j_call: TRBJ1-4; v_call: TRBV4-1; clone_size: few; cdr3_aa: CASSLQPGTGREKLFF; cdr3_nt: TGCGCCAGCAGCCTCCAGCCCGGGACAGGGCGTGAAAAACTGTTTTTT
cdr3_length: 17; d_call: TRBD1; j_call: TRBJ1-3; v_call: TRBV27; clone_size: .; cdr3_aa: CASSPRLTGGDGNTIYF; cdr3_nt: TGTGCCAGCAGTCCCAGGTTGACAGGGGGAGATGGAAACACCATATATTTT
cdr3_length: 15; d_call: TRBD2; j_call: TRBJ2-7; v_call: TRBV4-1; clone_size: .; cdr3_aa: CASSQDGGLVYEQYF; cdr3_nt: TGCGCCAGCAGCCAAGATGGGGGACTAGTGTACGAGCAGTACTTC
cdr3_length: 16; d_call: TRBD1; j_call: TRBJ1-1; v_call: TRBV19; clone_size: .; cdr3_aa: CASSTAQGQGASEAFF; cdr3_nt: TGTGCCAGTAGTACGGCCCAAGGACAGGGGGCTTCTGAAGCTTTCTTT
cdr3_length: 14; d_call: TRBD2; j_call: TRBJ2-1; v_call: TRBV27; clone_size: .; cdr3_aa: CASSTSGSYNEQFF; cdr3_nt: TGTGCCAGCAGTACTAGCGGTTCCTACAATGAGCAGTTCTTC
cdr3_length: 16; d_call: TRBD1; j_call: TRBJ2-5; v_call: TRBV27; clone_size: .; cdr3_aa: CASSPRTGVGGETQYF; cdr3_nt: TGTGCCAGCAGTCCTAGGACAGGGGTAGGGGGAGAGACCCAGTACTTC
cdr3_length: 14; d_call: .; j_call: TRBJ1-6; v_call: TRBV5-6; clone_size: .; cdr3_aa: CASSLREGVSPLHF; cdr3_nt: TGTGCCAGCAGCTTACGGGAGGGAGTGTCACCCCTCCACTTT
cdr3_length: 13; d_call: TRBD1; j_call: TRBJ2-5; v_call: TRBV6-5; clone_size: .; cdr3_aa: CASKGQAQETQYF; cdr3_nt: TGTGCCAGCAAGGGACAGGCCCAAGAGACCCAGTACTTC